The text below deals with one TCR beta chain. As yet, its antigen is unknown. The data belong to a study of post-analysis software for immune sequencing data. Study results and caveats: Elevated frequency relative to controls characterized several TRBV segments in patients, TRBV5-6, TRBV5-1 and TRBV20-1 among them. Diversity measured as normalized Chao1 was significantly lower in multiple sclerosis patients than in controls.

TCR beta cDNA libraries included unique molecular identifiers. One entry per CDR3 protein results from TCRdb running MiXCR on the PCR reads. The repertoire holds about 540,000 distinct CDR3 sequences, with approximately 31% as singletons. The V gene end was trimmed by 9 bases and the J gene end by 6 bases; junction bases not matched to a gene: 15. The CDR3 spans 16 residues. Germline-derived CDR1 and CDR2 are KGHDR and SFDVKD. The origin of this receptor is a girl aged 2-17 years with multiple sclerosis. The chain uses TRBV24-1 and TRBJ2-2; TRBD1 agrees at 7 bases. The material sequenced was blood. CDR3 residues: CATSSTQGFVAGELFF. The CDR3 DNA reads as TGTGCCACCTCAAGCACACAGGGGTTCGTCGCCGGGGAGCTGTTTTTT.